This T cell receptor beta chain derives from a study of shared clonotypes between healthy human individuals. Study-level background: There were three CD4 naive, three CD4 memory, two CD8 naive and one CD8 memory plates per donor. Points from the study as a whole: For naive CD4 cells, 4.5% to 6.5% of clonotypes were shared across a handful of donors.

Germline CDR1 and CDR2: SGHRS and YFSETQ. The V end was cut by 5 bases, the J end by 4 bases, with 12 bases between. The CDR3 covers 14 residues. In the source study's methods: ImmunoSEQ supplied junction-only sequences lacking quality scores, so filtering was different. Method: immunoSEQ multiplex PCR; TCRdb's copy keeps in-frame clones and lacks some. V and J calls and clone size are given by that table; D and trimming were obtained from the DNA. The sample records 150,000 to 200,000 clones, 85% to 95% being singletons. Healthy HIV-negative adults with no recent acute infections or vaccinations were recruited as donors. Concerning this clone: Its antigen is unknown.

This clonotype originated in a woman in her 30s in good health. What was sequenced was naive CD4+ T cells sorted from blood. Subset of the sample: CD45RA+ positively selected. The chain uses TRBV5-1 and TRBJ2-2; possibly TRBD1 for D (5 bases). The CDR3 bases are TGCGCCAGCAGTATCGGACAACCCACCGGGGAGCTGTTTTTT. Protein: CASSIGQPTGELFF.